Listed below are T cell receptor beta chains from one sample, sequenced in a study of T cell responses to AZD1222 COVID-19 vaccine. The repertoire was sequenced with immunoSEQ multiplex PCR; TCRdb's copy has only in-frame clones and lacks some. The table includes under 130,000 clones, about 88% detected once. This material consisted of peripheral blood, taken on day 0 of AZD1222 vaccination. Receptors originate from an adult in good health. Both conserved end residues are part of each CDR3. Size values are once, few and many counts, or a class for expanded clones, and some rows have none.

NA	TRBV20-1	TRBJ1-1	CRGQGPEAFF
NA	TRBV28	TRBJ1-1	CASSSGPYTEAFF
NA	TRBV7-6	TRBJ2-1	CASSRQRLKDNEQFF
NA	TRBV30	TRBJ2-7	CAWSVGGWRTSSYEQYF
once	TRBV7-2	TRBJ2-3	CASRSRGSTDTQYF
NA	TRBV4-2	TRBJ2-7	CASSLGEGQRNREQYF
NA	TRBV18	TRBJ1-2	CASSRTQGQANYGYTF
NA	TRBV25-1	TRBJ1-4	CASSEYEKLFF
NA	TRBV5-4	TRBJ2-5	CASSLGRTEETQYF
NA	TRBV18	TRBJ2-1	CASSPLATYNEQFF
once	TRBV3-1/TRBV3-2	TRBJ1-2	CASSQFGVRGYTF
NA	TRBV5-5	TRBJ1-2	CASSYRTGGPSGYTF
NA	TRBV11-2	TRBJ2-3	CASSPRLAGGLIDTQYF
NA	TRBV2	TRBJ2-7	CASGFGSDYEQYF
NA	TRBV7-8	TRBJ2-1	CASSLREGPGEQFF
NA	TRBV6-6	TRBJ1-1	CASSYLGGQSAFF
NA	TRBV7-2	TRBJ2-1	CASSPRDILPHEQFF
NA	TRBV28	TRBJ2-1	CASSPSSSGSRFEQFF
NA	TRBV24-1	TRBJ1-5	CATSDSGRSSNQPQHF
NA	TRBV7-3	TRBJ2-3	CASSSRDKATDTQYF
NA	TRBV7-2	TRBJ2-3	CASSNRDRGPDTQYF
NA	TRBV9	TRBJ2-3	CASSVGRTSSTDTQYF
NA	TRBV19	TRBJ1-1	CAAKTGGHSNTEAFF
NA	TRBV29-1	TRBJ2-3	CSARFSGSTDTQYF
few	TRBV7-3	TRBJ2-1	CASSSSPSYNEQFF
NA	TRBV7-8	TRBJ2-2	CASRGGLEGAGELFF
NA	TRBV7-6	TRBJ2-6	CASSLSTGVSGANVLTF
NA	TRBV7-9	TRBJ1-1	CASSSTFSNTEAFF
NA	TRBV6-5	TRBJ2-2	CASSQRVPMPGELFF